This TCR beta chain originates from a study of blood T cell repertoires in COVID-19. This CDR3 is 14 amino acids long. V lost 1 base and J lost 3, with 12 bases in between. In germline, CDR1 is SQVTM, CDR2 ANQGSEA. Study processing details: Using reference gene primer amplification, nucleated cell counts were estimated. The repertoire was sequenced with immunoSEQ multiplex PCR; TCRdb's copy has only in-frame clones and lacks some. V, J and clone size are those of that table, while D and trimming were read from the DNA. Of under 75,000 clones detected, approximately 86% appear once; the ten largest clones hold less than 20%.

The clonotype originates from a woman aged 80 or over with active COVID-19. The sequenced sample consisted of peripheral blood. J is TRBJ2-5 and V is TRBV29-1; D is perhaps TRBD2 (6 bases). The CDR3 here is CSVEVTSSKETQYF. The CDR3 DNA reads TGCAGCGTTGAAGTAACTAGCTCCAAAGAGACCCAGTACTTC.